This TCR beta chain was identified during a study of blood T cells in healthy people across ages. The CDR3 covers 15 residues. Per the germline V gene, CDR1 is KGHDR and CDR2 is SFDVKD. Trimming removed 4 bases from V and 2 bases from J, with 11 bases in between. Combining a sample-barcoded 5' primer with a J-beta primer mix, a second PCR ran for about 7 to 12 cycles. TCRdb redid the calling of the 5' RACE reads with MiXCR, one entry per CDR3 protein. The sample yields roughly 720,000 distinct CDR3 sequences, about 55% seen once. This clonotype was detected only a few times. Input material: blood. The clonotype comes from a man older than 75 in good health. The V call is TRBV24-1, the J call TRBJ2-1; D perhaps matches TRBD2 (7 bases). DNA of the CDR3: TGTGCCACCAGTGAAGGGGGGGGACCCTACAATGAGCAGTTCTTC. It yields the protein CATSEGGGPYNEQFF.